This T cell receptor beta chain is from a study of cytomegalovirus exposure and HLA in healthy donors (dated by TCRdb to about 2017). Background for the entire study: According to a later analysis, the 120 or so validation repertoires were produced on the same platform as the roughly 720 repertoires of the first cohort. The study aimed to test whether cataloging public T cell receptors could reveal signatures of past pathogen exposure. In addition to the first cohort of 666 subjects, a separate validation cohort of 100 to 150 different subjects was used. To predict cytomegalovirus infection status, the study combined high-throughput TCR immunosequencing, statistical association of individual TCRs with disease status, and machine learning.

Trimming leaves V shorter by 6 bases and J shorter by 8 bases, with the junction holding 11 bases beyond the gene matches. The CDR1 and CDR2 encoded by the germline V gene (reference sequence) are MNHNY and SVGAGI. The CDR3, cysteine through phenylalanine, is 15 amino acids long. Only the CDR3 region is kept as DNA, spanning 45 bases read in frame from base 1. The paper's findings and limits, for the study overall: According to the authors, the approach could potentially be generalized to other disease states and immunological phenotypes. Most TCR sequences were observed very rarely across donors, whereas some public TCRs were present in many individuals. A few of the identified cytomegalovirus-associated TCR beta chains were confirmed in vitro to be specific for cytomegalovirus antigens. In a later analysis, TCRs clustered in the first cohort were found to also tend to co-occur in the 110 or so validation repertoires, with 85% to 95% of cluster scores above 0. The study gave a list of roughly 150 TCR beta chains associated with cytomegalovirus. The classifier was reported to diagnose cytomegalovirus status with high specificity and sensitivity in both the original and validation cohorts. All 110 or so repertoires were used to score co-occurrence in the validation cohort in a later analysis, because that analysis had no HLA typing for the cohort.

Separate from the approximately 700-subject first cohort, the validation cohort of some 130 subjects was the group to which the donors belonged. Notes on this clone: What this receptor recognizes is not known. No base qualities exist here, and no much larger clone lies one base off it.

Receptor amplification or capture employed the immunoSEQ multiplex PCR assay. The paper's processing steps were these. A statistical classification framework was developed to diagnose cytomegalovirus status using the catalog of TCR beta chain sequences. Sourced from immuneACCESS, this table was stored by TCRdb with only in-frame sequences that have V and J called. A share of the clones is absent; for the studies checked, an unresolved V gene accounts for under half, and the remainder has no known explanation. The V and J calls and clone size are taken from that table; D and trimming were inferred from the DNA. This sample is represented by about 150,000 clones; less than 90% of them were singletons. The biggest ten clones account for around 22% of the sample.

Sequencing input: PBMCs. The chain uses TRBV6-6 and TRBJ2-3; 10 bases in between match TRBD2. The TCR originated in a man between 18 and 29 years old in good health and CMV-seropositive. The CDR3 reads CASSNSGRVFGTQYF. The DNA reads TGTGCCAGCAGCAACAGCGGGAGGGTTTTCGGTACGCAGTATTTT.